This T cell receptor (beta chain) comes out of a study of breast tumors, draining lymph nodes, adjacent tissues. The study, taken as a whole, reports: Tumors had less TCR diversity than lymph nodes, more than nontumor tissue. Compared with basal-like, luminal-like tumors shared significantly more repertoire with nontumor tissue. Data fit most tumor T cells coming from lymph node, expanding in tumor. The lymph node origin of tumor T cells was framed as consistent with a hypothesis, not demonstrated.

The CDR3 has 19 amino acids. CDR1 is MNHEY, CDR2 SVGEGT, per germline. Trimming took 0 bases from V and 0 from J, leaving 15 bases between them. Breast cancer patients provided tissue from their axillary draining lymph nodes. A single record per CDR3 protein comes from TCRdb applying MiXCR to the multiplex PCR reads. Of about 140,000 distinct CDR3 sequences listed, approximately 30% are singletons. This clonotype was counted ten times or more. Its antigen remains unidentified. This sequence originates from a female donor with breast cancer. Some clones in this sample may be carry-over from other donors' samples. V is TRBV6-2 or TRBV6-3 and J is TRBJ2-6; D possibly corresponds to TRBD1 (5 bases). Sequenced: axillary lymph node tissue. CDR3 in amino acids: CASSYSSRTTLSGANVLTF. In DNA form, the CDR3 reads TGTGCCAGCAGTTACTCGTCCAGGACAACCCTCTCTGGGGCCAACGTCCTGACTTTC.